The 9 T cell receptor beta chains presented below share a single source sample, sequenced in a study of blood T cell repertoires in COVID-19. Profiling relied on immunoSEQ multiplex PCR, and the TCRdb table lists in-frame clones only, not all of them. The table shows tens of thousands of clones, with about 90% occurring only once. The specimen was peripheral blood. These TCRs come from a man older than 75 with active or convalescent COVID-19.

This rearrangement joins TRBV18 to TRBJ1-1; 9 positions match TRBD1. The CDR3 consists of 13 residues. V shed 8 bases and J 5 bases; nucleotides not matched to a gene: 6. CDR1 KGHSH and CDR2 LQKENI come from the germline V gene. The CDR3 nucleotides read TGTGCCAGCATTACAGGGGGCGGAACTGAAGCTTTCTTT. Residues: CASITGGGTEAFF.

This clone showed up just a few times. DNA for the CDR3: TGCGCCAGCAGCCAAGCCGCGGGGGGCTCCTACAATGAGCAGTTCTTC. It yields the protein CASSQAAGGSYNEQFF. The chain has TRBV4-3 and TRBJ2-1; 8 nucleotides agree with TRBD2. With 1 base clipped from V and 0 bases from J, the junction kept 2 bases outside the gene matches. The CDR3 is made up of 16 amino acids. CDR1 and CDR2 from the germline V gene are LGHNA and YSLEER.

The chain carries TRBV6-1 and TRBJ1-6; the D is unclear. Germline CDR1 is MNHNS and CDR2 is SASEGT. The CDR3 covers 15 residues. The V and J ends lost 3 bases and 9 bases respectively, with 15 bases between them. The CDR3 sequence is CASSDPSERSSPLHF. CDR3 DNA sequence: TGTGCCAGCAGTGACCCATCAGAAAGAAGTTCACCCCTCCACTTT.

The chain uses TRBV30 and TRBJ2-6; no definite D call. Germline V CDR1 and CDR2: GTSNPN, SVGIG (reference sequence). With 3 bases removed from V and 1 base from J, the gap between germline ends came to 4 bases. CDR3 size: 13 residues. DNA for the CDR3: TGTGCCTGGAGCTCTTCTGGGGCCAACGTCCTGACTTTC. It specifies CAWSSSGANVLTF.

The chain carries TRBV10-3 and TRBJ2-1; TRBD2 agrees at 12 bases. From germline, CDR1 is ENHRY and CDR2 SYGVKD. The trim removed 0 bases at V and 10 bases at J, leaving 10 bases unmatched. CDR3 length: 17 residues. DNA of the CDR3: TGTGCCATCAGTGAGTCTAGAGGACTAGCGGGGCGAGGGGAGCAGTTCTTC. Its protein product is CAISESRGLAGRGEQFF.

The rearrangement links TRBV7-2 to TRBJ1-2, with 7 nucleotides matching TRBD1. Per the germline V gene, CDR1 is SGHTA and CDR2 is FQGNSA. The CDR3 runs 14 residues. Trimming removed 5 bases from V and 3 bases from J; junction bases left unmatched: 6. The CDR3 DNA reads as TGTGCCAGCAGCCTACCCGGGACAGACTATGGCTACACCTTC. Its protein is CASSLPGTDYGYTF.

This chain links TRBV28 with TRBJ2-1, with D perhaps matching TRBD1 (6 bases). The V end lost 6 bases, the J end lost 8 bases, and 14 bases lay between the germline ends. The length of the CDR3 is 13 residues. Looked up from germline, CDR1 is MDHEN and CDR2 is SYDVKM. CDR3 region: CASRQGGSDEQFF. The CDR3 bases are TGTGCCAGCAGACAGGGCGGTTCGGATGAGCAGTTCTTC.

This chain connects TRBV5-4 to TRBJ1-1; a weak D match, TRBD1 (5 bases). Germline CDR1 and CDR2: SGHNT and YYREEE (reference sequence). There are 16 residues in the CDR3. V lost 0 bases and J lost 1, with 13 bases in between. CDR3 residues: CASSLDSGGRNTEAFF. The CDR3 nucleotides read TGTGCCAGCAGCTTGGATAGCGGGGGAAGGAACACTGAAGCTTTCTTT.

The chain uses TRBV29-1 and TRBJ2-3; 10 bases are a match to TRBD1. CDR1 and CDR2 (germline): SQVTM, ANQGSEA. Germline trimming cut 7 bases from V and 3 bases from J; bases unmatched to any gene: 7. This CDR3 has 14 amino acids. This CDR3 reads CSGTRDRGTDTQYF. The CDR3 DNA reads TGCAGCGGCACGAGGGACAGGGGAACAGATACGCAGTATTTT.